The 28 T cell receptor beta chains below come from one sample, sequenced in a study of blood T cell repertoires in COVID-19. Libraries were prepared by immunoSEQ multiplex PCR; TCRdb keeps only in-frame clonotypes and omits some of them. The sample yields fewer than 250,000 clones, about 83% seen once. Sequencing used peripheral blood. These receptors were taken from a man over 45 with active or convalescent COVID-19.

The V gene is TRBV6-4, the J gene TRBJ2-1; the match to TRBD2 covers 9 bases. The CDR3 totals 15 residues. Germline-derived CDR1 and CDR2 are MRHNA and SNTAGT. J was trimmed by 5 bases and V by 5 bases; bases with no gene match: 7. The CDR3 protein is CASSFSGGPNNEQFF. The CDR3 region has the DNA TGTGCCAGCAGTTTTAGCGGGGGCCCCAACAATGAGCAGTTCTTC.

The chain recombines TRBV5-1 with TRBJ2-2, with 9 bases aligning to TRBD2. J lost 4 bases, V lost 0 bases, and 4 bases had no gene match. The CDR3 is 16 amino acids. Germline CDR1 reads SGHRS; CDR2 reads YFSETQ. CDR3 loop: CASSLGSGRLTGELFF. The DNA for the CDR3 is TGCGCCAGCAGCTTGGGCAGCGGGAGGCTCACCGGGGAGCTGTTTTTT.

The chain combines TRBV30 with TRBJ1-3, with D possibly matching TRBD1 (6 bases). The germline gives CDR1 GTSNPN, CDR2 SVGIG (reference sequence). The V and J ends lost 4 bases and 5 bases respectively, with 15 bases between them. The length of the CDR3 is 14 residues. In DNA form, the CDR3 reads TGTGCCTGGATAGGGGGACCTTTTCGAAACACCATATATTTT. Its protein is CAWIGGPFRNTIYF.

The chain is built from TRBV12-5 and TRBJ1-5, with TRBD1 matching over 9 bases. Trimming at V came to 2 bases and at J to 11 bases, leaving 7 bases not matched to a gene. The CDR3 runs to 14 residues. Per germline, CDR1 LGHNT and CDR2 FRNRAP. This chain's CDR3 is CASGLTGGPGAQHF. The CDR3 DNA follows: TGTGCTAGTGGTTTGACAGGGGGCCCTGGGGCCCAGCATTTT.

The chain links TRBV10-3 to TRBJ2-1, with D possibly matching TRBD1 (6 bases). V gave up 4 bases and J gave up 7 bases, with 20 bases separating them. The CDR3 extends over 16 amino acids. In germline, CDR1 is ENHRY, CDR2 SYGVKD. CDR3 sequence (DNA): TGTGCCATCAGTGGCCGGGACACCCCAAGAGGGAATGAGCAGTTCTTC. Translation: CAISGRDTPRGNEQFF.

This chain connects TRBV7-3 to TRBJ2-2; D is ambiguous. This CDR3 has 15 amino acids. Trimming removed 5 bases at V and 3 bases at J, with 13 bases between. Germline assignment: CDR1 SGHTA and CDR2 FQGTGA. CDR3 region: CASSPLDTYTGELFF. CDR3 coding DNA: TGTGCCAGCAGCCCCCTAGATACGTACACCGGGGAGCTGTTTTTT.

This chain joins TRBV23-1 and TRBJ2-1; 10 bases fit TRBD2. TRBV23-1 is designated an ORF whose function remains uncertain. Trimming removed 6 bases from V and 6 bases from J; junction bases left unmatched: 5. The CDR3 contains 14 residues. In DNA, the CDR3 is TGCGCCAGCAGAATGGGACTAGCGCGCAATGAGCAGTTCTTC. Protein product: CASRMGLARNEQFF.

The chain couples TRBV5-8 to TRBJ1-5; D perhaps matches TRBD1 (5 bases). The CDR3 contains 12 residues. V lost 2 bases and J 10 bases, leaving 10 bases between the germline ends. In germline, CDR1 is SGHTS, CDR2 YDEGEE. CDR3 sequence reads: CASSFAQGPQHF. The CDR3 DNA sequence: TGTGCCAGCAGCTTTGCCCAGGGTCCCCAGCATTTT.

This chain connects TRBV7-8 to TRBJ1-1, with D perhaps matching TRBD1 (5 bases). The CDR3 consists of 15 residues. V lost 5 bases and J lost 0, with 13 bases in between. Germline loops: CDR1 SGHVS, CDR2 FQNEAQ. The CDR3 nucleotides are TGTGCCAGCAGCCCGCTAGGGGCCATGAACACTGAAGCTTTCTTT. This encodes CASSPLGAMNTEAFF.

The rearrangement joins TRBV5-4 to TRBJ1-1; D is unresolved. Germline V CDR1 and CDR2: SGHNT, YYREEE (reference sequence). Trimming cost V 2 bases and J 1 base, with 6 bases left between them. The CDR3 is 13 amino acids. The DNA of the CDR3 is TGTGCCAGCAGCTTTACAGAGAACACTGAAGCTTTCTTT. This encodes CASSFTENTEAFF.

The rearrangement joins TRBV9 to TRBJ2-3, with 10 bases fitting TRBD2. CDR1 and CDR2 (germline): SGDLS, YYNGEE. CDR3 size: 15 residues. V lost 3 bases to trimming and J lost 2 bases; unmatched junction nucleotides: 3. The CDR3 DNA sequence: TGTGCCAGCAGCGCTAGCGGGAGACACACAGATACGCAGTATTTT. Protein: CASSASGRHTDTQYF.

The CDR3 is CASSEGGRRGNQPQHF. In DNA form, the CDR3 reads TGTGCCAGCAGTGAAGGAGGTAGGCGTGGCAATCAGCCCCAGCATTTT. The V and J genes are TRBV2 and TRBJ1-5; D not certain. The V end lost 1 base, the J end lost 2 bases, and 12 bases lay between the germline ends. The CDR3 is 16 residues long. The germline V gene has CDR1 SNHLY and CDR2 FYNNEI.

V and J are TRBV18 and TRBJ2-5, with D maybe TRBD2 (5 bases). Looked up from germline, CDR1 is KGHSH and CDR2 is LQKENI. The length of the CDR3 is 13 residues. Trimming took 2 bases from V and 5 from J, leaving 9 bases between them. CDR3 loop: CASSPVRGETQYF. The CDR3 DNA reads TGTGCCAGCTCACCAGTGAGAGGGGAGACCCAGTACTTC.

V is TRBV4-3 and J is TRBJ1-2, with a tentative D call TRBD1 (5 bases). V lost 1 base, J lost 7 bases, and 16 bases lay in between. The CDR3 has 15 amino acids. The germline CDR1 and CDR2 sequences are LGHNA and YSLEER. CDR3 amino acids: CASSQVGGAVVGYTF. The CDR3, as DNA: TGCGCCAGCAGCCAAGTCGGGGGTGCCGTGGTTGGCTACACCTTC.

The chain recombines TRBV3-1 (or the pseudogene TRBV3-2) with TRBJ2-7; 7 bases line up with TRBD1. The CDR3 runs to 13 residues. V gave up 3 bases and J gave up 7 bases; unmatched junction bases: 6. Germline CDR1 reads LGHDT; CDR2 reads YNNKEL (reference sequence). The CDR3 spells CASSHYDREEQYF. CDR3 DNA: TGTGCCAGCAGCCATTATGACAGGGAAGAGCAGTACTTC.

CDR3: CASSLTAVSYNEQFF. The CDR3 DNA reads TGTGCCAGCAGCCTAACGGCGGTTAGCTACAATGAGCAGTTCTTC. The rearrangement links TRBV7-9 to TRBJ2-1; no definite D call. Germline CDR1 is SEHNR and CDR2 is FQNEAQ (reference sequence). CDR3 length: 15 amino acids. V lost 5 bases and J 3 bases, leaving 14 bases between the germline ends.

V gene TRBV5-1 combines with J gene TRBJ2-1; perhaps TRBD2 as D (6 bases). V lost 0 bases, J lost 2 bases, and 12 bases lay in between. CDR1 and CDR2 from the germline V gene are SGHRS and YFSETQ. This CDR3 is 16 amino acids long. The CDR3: CASSLGRERPYNEQFF. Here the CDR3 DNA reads TGCGCCAGCAGCTTGGGCCGGGAGAGGCCCTACAATGAGCAGTTCTTC.

CDR3 DNA: TGCAGCGTCACTTCCCGACAGGGGGACTGGTATGGCTACACCTTC. Encoded protein: CSVTSRQGDWYGYTF. The chain links TRBV29-1 to TRBJ1-2; 9 positions match TRBD1. This CDR3 spans 15 amino acids. The germline CDR1 and CDR2 sequences are SQVTM and ANQGSEA. J lost 5 bases, V lost 6 bases, and 13 bases had no gene match.

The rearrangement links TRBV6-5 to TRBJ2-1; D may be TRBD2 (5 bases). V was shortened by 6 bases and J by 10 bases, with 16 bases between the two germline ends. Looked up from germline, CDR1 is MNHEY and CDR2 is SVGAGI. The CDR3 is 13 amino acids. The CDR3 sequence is CASSRGRLGEQFF. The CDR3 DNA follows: TGTGCCAGCAGCCGAGGGAGACTTGGCGAGCAGTTCTTC.

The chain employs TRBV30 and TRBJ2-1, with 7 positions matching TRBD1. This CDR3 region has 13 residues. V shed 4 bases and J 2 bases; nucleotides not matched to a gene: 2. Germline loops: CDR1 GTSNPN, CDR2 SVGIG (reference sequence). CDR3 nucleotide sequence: TGTGCCTGGACAGGGGGTACCTACAATGAGCAGTTCTTC. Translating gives CAWTGGTYNEQFF.

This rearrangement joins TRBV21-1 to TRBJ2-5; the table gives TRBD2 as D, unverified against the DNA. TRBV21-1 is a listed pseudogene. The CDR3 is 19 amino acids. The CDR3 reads CASSIPGTSGSGSQETQYF. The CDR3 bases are TGTGCCAGCAGCATACCCGGGACTAGCGGGAGTGGGAGCCAAGAGACCCAGTACTTC.

CDR3 DNA: TGTGCCAGCCAGTCGGGGGGGCCCACAGATACGCAGTATTTT. Protein: CASQSGGPTDTQYF. V and J are TRBV7-9 and TRBJ2-3, with TRBD2 matching over 8 bases. Germline loops: CDR1 SEHNR, CDR2 FQNEAQ (reference sequence). V was pared by 8 bases and J by 2 bases, with 6 bases of the junction left unmatched. This CDR3 is 14 amino acids long.

This CDR3 reads CAISSGQPLSGNTIYF. CDR3 sequence (DNA): TGTGCCATCAGTTCGGGACAGCCCCTCTCTGGAAACACCATATATTTT. This sequence joins TRBV10-3 and TRBJ1-3; TRBD1 aligns across 7 bases. The V segment lost 5 bases and the J segment 0 bases; nucleotides outside the gene matches: 7. The CDR3 sequence is 16 residues long. The germline gives CDR1 ENHRY, CDR2 SYGVKD.

CDR3 sequence reads: CASSLSLGTGANTEAFF. As DNA, the CDR3 is TGTGCCAGCAGTTTATCCCTCGGGACAGGCGCGAACACTGAAGCTTTCTTT. The J gene is TRBJ1-1, the V gene TRBV28; 8 bases are shared with TRBD1. Losses at the gene ends were 1 base for V and 1 base for J; bases not matched to a gene: 8. CDR1 and CDR2 (germline): MDHEN, SYDVKM. The CDR3 sequence is 17 residues long.

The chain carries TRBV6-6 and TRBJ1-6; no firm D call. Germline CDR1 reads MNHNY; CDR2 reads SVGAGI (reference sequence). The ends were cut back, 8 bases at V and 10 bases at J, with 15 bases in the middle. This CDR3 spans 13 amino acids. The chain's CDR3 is CASGVAVGSPLHF. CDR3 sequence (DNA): TGTGCCAGCGGCGTGGCGGTCGGATCACCCCTCCACTTT.

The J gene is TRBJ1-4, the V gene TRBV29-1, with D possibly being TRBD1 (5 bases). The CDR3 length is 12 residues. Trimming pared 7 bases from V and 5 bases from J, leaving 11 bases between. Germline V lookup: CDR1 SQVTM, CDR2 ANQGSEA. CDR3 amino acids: CSAREVNEKLFF. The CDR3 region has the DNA TGCAGCGCCAGGGAGGTGAATGAAAAACTGTTTTTT. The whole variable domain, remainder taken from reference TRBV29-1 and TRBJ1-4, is SAVISQKPSRDICQRGTSLTIQCQVDSQVTMMFWYRQQPGQSLTLIATANQGSEATYESGFVIDKFPISRPNLTFSTLTVSNMSPEDSSIYLCSAREVNEKLFFGSGTQLSVL.

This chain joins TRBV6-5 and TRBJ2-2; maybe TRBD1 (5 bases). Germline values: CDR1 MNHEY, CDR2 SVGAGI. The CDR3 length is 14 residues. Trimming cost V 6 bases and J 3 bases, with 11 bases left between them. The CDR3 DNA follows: TGTGCCAGCAGAGTAGACAGTTACACCGGGGAGCTGTTTTTT. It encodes CASRVDSYTGELFF.

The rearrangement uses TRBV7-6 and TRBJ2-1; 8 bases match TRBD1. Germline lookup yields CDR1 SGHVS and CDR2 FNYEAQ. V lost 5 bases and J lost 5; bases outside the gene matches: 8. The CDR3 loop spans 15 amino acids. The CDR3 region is CASSLTGDRNNEQFF. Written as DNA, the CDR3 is TGTGCCAGCAGCCTGACAGGGGACCGCAACAATGAGCAGTTCTTC.